The 22 T cell receptor beta chains below come from one sample, sequenced in a study of T cells expressing NK-cell markers (TCRdb year 2020). The library came from 5' RACE. Instrument on record: Illumina HiSeq 2000. The reads went through TCRdb reprocessing, and each CDR3 protein sequence gets one entry with no DNA. Per the sample table, the count is 150,000 or so distinct CDR3 sequences. The ten largest make up roughly 20% of the sample. The specimen sequenced was blood T cells: a sorted CD56 or NKG2C T cell subset, CD4+ or CD8+ T cells, or bulk PBMC T cells (not recorded which). The receptors come from a woman between 18 and 69 years old in good health.

The chain employs TRBV7-8 and TRBJ1-2. CDR1 and CDR2 (germline): SGHVS, FQNEAQ. CDR3 size: 18 residues. This chain's CDR3 is CASSSTSGLREESYGYTF.

The gene calls are TRBV5-1 and TRBJ2-3; TCRdb gives TRBD1 as the D gene, but with no DNA this cannot be confirmed. The CDR3 runs 13 residues. Germline CDR1 is SGHRS and CDR2 is YFSETQ. The CDR3 sequence: CASRTGSTDTQYF.

V usage is TRBV11-1 and J usage is TRBJ1-1; the TRBD1 assignment by TCRdb is unverifiable without DNA. The CDR3 has 19 residues. Germline V gene sequence: CDR1 SGHAT, CDR2 FQDESV (reference sequence). The CDR3 reads CASTGGGTTGTDLNTEAFF. Full variable domain (rest looked up from reference TRBV11-1 and TRBJ1-1): EAEVAQSPRYKITEKSQAVAFWCDPISGHATLYWYRQILGQGPELLVQFQDESVVDDSQLPKDRFSAERLKGVDSTLKIQPAELGDSAMYLCASTGGGTTGTDLNTEAFFGQGTRLTVV.

V is TRBV5-6 and J is TRBJ1-1; TCRdb outputs TRBD1, but without DNA this stays unchecked. The V gene's germline CDR1 is SGHDT and CDR2 YYEEEE. This CDR3 is built from 15 residues. CDR3 amino acids: CASSRSGTGMTEAFF.

The CDR3 protein is CASSFLGRSNTEAFF. The chain joins TRBV5-6 to TRBJ1-1. There are 15 residues in the CDR3. CDR1 is SGHDT, CDR2 YYEEEE, per germline. Supplemented by reference TRBV5-6 and TRBJ1-1, the full variable domain reads DAGVTQSPTHLIKTRGQQVTLRCSPKSGHDTVSWYQQALGQGPQFIFQYYEEEERQRGNFPDRFSGHQFPNYSSELNVNALLLGDSALYLCASSFLGRSNTEAFFGQGTRLTVV.

The rearrangement links TRBV9 to TRBJ2-5; the D gene TCRdb calls, TRBD1, cannot be checked with no DNA. The CDR3 is made up of 14 amino acids. The germline V gene has CDR1 SGDLS and CDR2 YYNGEE. CDR3 sequence reads: CASSVGPTQETQYF.

CDR3 loop: CASSSPTGGAFF. The chain joins TRBV12-3 or TRBV12-4 to TRBJ1-1; TCRdb returns TRBD1, unconfirmable since there is no DNA. There are 12 residues in the CDR3.

This chain links TRBV20-1 with TRBJ2-1; TCRdb returns TRBD2, unconfirmable since there is no DNA. This CDR3 region has 19 residues. The V gene's germline CDR1 is DFQATT and CDR2 SNEGSKA (reference sequence). The CDR3 reads CSARDRTSGTRSSYNEQFF.

The rearrangement joins TRBV5-1 to TRBJ1-4. There are 12 residues in the CDR3. Germline-derived CDR1 and CDR2 are SGHRS and YFSETQ. CDR3: CASSLSREKLFF.

The genes are TRBV12-3 or TRBV12-4 and TRBJ2-1; as DNA is missing, the TRBD1 call by TCRdb cannot be tested. The CDR3 spans 16 residues. This CDR3 reads CASSLARTVNNDEQFF.

The V call is TRBV5-1, the J call TRBJ1-1; the D gene TCRdb calls, TRBD1, cannot be checked with no DNA. This CDR3 region has 15 residues. Germline V lookup: CDR1 SGHRS, CDR2 YFSETQ. This chain's CDR3 is CASSLGGQGVTEAFF. Full variable domain (missing parts from reference TRBV5-1 and TRBJ1-1): KAGVTQTPRYLIKTRGQQVTLSCSPISGHRSVSWYQQTPGQGLQFLFEYFSETQRNKGNFPGRFSGRQFSNSRSEMNVSTLELGDSALYLCASSLGGQGVTEAFFGQGTRLTVV.

This chain links TRBV3-1 with TRBJ1-1; TCRdb selects TRBD1, and the lack of DNA leaves this call unchecked. The CDR3 is made up of 16 amino acids. The germline gives CDR1 LGHDT, CDR2 YNNKEL (reference sequence). CDR3 sequence reads: CASSQDLAGWSIKAFF.

V usage is TRBV18 and J usage is TRBJ2-5; TCRdb picks TRBD1, but there is no DNA to check that call. The CDR3 spans 15 residues. The germline gives CDR1 KGHSH, CDR2 LQKENI. The CDR3 protein is CASSPPIARAETQYF.

The chain recombines TRBV5-5 with TRBJ1-4; TCRdb calls TRBD1, which cannot be checked without DNA. The CDR3 runs to 14 residues. The V gene's germline CDR1 is SGHKS and CDR2 YYEKEE (reference sequence). This CDR3 is CASNPGTTNEKLFF.

The chain employs TRBV5-1 and TRBJ1-1; lacking DNA, the TRBD1 call made by TCRdb goes unchecked. CDR1 is SGHRS, CDR2 YFSETQ, per germline. The CDR3 runs 14 residues. CDR3: CASSLFDRGTEAFF.

This sequence joins TRBV7-2 and TRBJ1-1; there is no DNA to check the TCRdb D call of TRBD1. Per the germline V gene, CDR1 is SGHTA and CDR2 is FQGNSA. This CDR3 comprises 16 residues. This chain's CDR3 is CASSLAGGDMNTEAFF. Full variable domain (outside the CDR3, taken from reference TRBV7-2 and TRBJ1-1): GAGVSQSPSNKVTEKGKDVELRCDPISGHTALYWYRQSLGQGLEFLIYFQGNSAPDKSGLPSDRFSAERTGGSVSTLTIQRTQQEDSAVYLCASSLAGGDMNTEAFFGQGTRLTVV.

V is TRBV5-5 and J is TRBJ2-7. In germline, CDR1 is SGHKS, CDR2 YYEKEE (reference sequence). The CDR3 runs to 14 residues. The CDR3: CASSLELGNYEQYF.

The chain employs TRBV29-1 and TRBJ1-1. The CDR3 has 13 residues. Per the germline V gene, CDR1 is SQVTM and CDR2 is ANQGSEA. The CDR3 spells CSVEVGEGTEAFF.

The chain is built from TRBV5-1 and TRBJ1-2; no DNA is available, so the TRBD1 call from TCRdb remains unchecked. This CDR3 has 15 amino acids. Looked up from germline, CDR1 is SGHRS and CDR2 is YFSETQ. Here the CDR3 reads CASSLRSTGGSGYTF.

The chain couples TRBV5-5 to TRBJ2-2. This CDR3 has 14 amino acids. Germline CDR1 SGHKS, CDR2 YYEKEE (reference sequence). The CDR3 loop reads CASSLGVGTGELFF.

The chain joins TRBV7-9 to TRBJ2-1; TCRdb indicates TRBD2, and absent DNA this call remains unverified. Germline V gene data show CDR1 as SEHNR and CDR2 as FQNEAQ (reference sequence). CDR3 length: 15 residues. CDR3 in amino acids: CASSLGEGDRNEQFF.

The chain combines TRBV18 with TRBJ1-1. The CDR3 consists of 16 residues. Per the germline V gene, CDR1 is KGHSH and CDR2 is LQKENI. The CDR3 spells CASSPRDSLVGTEAFF.